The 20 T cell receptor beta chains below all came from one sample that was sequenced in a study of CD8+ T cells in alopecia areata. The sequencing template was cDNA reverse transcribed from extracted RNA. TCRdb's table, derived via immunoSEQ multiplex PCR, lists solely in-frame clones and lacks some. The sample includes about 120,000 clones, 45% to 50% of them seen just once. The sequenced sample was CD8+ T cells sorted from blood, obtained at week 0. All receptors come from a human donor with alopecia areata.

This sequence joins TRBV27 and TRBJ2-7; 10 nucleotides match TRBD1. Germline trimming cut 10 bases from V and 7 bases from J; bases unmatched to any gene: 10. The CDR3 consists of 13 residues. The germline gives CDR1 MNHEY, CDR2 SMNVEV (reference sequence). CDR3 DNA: TGTGCCACGTCCCTTGGACAGGGGGGGGAGCAGTACTTC. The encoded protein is CATSLGQGGEQYF.

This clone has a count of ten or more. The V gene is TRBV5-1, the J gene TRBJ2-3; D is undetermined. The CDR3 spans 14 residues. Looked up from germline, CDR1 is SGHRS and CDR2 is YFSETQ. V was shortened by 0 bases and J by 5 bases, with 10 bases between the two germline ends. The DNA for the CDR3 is TGCGCCAGCAGCTTGGACTTCCACGGAGATACGCAGTATTTT. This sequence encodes CASSLDFHGDTQYF.

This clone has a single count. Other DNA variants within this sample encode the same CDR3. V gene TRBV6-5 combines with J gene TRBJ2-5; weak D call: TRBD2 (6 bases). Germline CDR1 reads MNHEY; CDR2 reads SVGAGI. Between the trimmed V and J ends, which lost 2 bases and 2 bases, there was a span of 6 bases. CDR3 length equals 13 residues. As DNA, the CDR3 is TGTGCCAGCAGTTACGGGGGGCAAGAGACCCAGTACTTC. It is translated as CASSYGGQETQYF.

The CDR3 protein is CASSYDYHNEQFF. CDR3 sequence (DNA): TGTGCCAGCAGTTACGACTACCACAATGAGCAGTTCTTC. The rearrangement links TRBV6-5 to TRBJ2-1; tentatively, D is TRBD2 (5 bases). The germline V gene has CDR1 MNHEY and CDR2 SVGAGI. Trimming stripped 2 bases from V and 5 bases from J, with 7 bases between. The CDR3 is 13 residues long.

The CDR3 DNA sequence: TGTGCCAGCAGCCCCCTGGGGGATAGCAATCAGCCCCAGCATTTT. The encoded protein is CASSPLGDSNQPQHF. This chain uses TRBV7-9 with TRBJ1-5; tentative D call: TRBD1 (5 bases). Between the trimmed V and J ends, which lost 5 bases and 0 bases, there was a span of 11 bases. The CDR3 is made up of 15 amino acids. CDR1 and CDR2 from the germline V gene are SEHNR and FQNEAQ (reference sequence).

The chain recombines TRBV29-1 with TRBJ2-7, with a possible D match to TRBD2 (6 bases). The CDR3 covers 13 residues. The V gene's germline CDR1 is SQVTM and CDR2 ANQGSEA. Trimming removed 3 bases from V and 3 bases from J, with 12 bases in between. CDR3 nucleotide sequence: TGCAGCGTTGACGGGGGAGAGGACTACGAGCAGTACTTC. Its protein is CSVDGGEDYEQYF.

CDR3 bases: TGTGCCAGCGGGTCCCGGGACAGCGCCAATCAGCCCCAGCATTTT. This sequence encodes CASGSRDSANQPQHF. The rearrangement uses TRBV5-6 and TRBJ1-5, with 7 bases identical to TRBD1. The CDR3 has 15 residues. V was clipped by 7 bases and J by 3 bases; unmatched bases: 10. The germline gives CDR1 SGHDT, CDR2 YYEEEE.

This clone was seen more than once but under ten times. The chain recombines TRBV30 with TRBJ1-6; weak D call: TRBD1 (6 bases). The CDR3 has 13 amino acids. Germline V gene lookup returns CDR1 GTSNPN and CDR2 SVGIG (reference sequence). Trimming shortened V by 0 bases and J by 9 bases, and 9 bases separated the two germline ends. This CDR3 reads CAWSVQGSSPLHF. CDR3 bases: TGTGCCTGGAGTGTACAGGGCAGTTCACCCCTCCACTTT. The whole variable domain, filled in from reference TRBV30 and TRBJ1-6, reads SQTIHQWPATLVQPVGSPLSLECTVEGTSNPNLYWYRQAAGRGLQLLFYSVGIGQISSEVPQNLSASRPQDRQFILSSKKLLLSDSGFYLCAWSVQGSSPLHFGNGTRLTVT.

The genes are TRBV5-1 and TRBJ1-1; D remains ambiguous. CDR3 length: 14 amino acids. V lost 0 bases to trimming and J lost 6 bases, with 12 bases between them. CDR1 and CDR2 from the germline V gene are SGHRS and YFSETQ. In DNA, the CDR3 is TGCGCCAGCAGCTTGGAGTGGACGGTCGCTGAAGCTTTCTTT. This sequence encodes CASSLEWTVAEAFF.

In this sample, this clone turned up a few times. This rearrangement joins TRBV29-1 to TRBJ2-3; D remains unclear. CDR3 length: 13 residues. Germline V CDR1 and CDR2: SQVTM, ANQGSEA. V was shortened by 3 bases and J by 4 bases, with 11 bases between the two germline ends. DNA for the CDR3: TGCAGCGTTGATGCCGGACGAGCAGATACGCAGTATTTT. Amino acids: CSVDAGRADTQYF.

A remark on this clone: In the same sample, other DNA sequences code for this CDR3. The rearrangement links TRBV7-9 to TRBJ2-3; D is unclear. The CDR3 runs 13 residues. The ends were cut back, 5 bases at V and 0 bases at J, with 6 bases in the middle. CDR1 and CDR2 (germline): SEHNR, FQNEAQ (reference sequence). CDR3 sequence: CASSPDSTDTQYF. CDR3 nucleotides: TGTGCCAGCAGCCCGGACAGCACAGATACGCAGTATTTT. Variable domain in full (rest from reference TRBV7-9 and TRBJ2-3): DTGVSQNPRHKITKRGQNVTFRCDPISEHNRLYWYRQTLGQGPEFLTYFQNEAQLEKSRLLSDRFSAERPKGSFSTLEIQRTEQGDSAMYLCASSPDSTDTQYFGPGTRLTVL.

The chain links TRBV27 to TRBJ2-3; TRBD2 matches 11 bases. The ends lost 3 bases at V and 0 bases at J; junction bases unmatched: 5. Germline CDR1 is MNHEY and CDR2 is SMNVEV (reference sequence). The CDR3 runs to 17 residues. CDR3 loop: CASSFRLAGISTDTQYF. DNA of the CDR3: TGTGCCAGCAGTTTTAGACTAGCGGGGATTAGCACAGATACGCAGTATTTT.

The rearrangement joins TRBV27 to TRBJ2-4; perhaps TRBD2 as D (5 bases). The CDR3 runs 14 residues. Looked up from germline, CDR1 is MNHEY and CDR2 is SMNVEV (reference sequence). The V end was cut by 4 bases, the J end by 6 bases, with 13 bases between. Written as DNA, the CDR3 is TGTGCCAGCAGTTCCTGGACTCGAAGAAACATTCAGTACTTC. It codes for CASSSWTRRNIQYF.

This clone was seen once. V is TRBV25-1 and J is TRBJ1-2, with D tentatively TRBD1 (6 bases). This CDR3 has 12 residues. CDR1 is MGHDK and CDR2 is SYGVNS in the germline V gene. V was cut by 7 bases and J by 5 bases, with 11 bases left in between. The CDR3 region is CASTDRFYGYTF. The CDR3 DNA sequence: TGTGCCAGCACGGACAGATTTTATGGCTACACCTTC.

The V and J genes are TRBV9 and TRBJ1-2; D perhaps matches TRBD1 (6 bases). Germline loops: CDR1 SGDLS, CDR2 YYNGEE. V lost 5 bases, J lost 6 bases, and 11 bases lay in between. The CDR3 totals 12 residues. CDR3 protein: CASRPYRDGYTF. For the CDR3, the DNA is TGTGCCAGCAGGCCTTACAGGGATGGCTACACCTTC.

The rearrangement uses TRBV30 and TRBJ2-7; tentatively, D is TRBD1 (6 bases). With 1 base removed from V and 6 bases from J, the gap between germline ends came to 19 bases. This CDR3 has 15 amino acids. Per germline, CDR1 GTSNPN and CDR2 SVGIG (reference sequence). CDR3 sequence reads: CAWSGVRQGFGEQYF. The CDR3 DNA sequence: TGTGCCTGGAGTGGGGTGCGGCAGGGGTTTGGCGAGCAGTACTTC.

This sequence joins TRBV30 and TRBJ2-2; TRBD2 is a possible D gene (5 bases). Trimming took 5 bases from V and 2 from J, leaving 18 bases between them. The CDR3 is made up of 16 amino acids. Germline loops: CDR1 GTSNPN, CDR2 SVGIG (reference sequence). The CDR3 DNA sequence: TGTGCCTGGGAATACTCAGCGAGGGTAAACACCGGGGAGCTGTTTTTT. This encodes CAWEYSARVNTGELFF.

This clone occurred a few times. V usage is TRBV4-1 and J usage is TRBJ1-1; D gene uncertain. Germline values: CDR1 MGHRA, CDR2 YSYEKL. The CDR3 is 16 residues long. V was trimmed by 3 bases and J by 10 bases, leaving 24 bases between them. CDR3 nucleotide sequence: TGCGCCAGCAGCCATGCCCGCTCGATAATTAGGGCGGGAGCTTTCTTT. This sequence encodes CASSHARSIIRAGAFF.

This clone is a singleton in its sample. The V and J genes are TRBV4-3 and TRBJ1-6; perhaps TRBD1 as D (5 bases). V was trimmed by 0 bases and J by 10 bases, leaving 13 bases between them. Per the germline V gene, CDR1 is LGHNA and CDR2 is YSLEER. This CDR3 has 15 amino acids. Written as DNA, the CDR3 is TGCGCCAGCAGCCAAGACCCAGGGCAATTCTCACCCCTCCACTTT. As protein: CASSQDPGQFSPLHF.

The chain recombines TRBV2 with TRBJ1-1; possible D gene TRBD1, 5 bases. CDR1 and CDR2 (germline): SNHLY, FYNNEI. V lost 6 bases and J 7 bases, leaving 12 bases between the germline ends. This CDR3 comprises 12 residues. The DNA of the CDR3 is TGTGCCAGCAGAGACCGGGACTTTGAAGCTTTCTTT. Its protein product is CASRDRDFEAFF.